The sequence of this T cell receptor beta chain was determined in a study of human T cells and chemical hapten exposure. Whole-study results and caveats: Controls had significantly fewer large CDR3 similarity clusters than were formed by expanded TCRs.

Original methodology: There were a median of around 97,000 TCRs per sample, with a range from about 20,000 to 700,000. TCRdb used MiXCR to reprocess the RACE reads, holding one entry per CDR3 protein. For this entry, the V and J calls and clone size follow TCRdb and not the study's own pipeline. The sample carries roughly 82,000 distinct CDR3 sequences, 12% recorded once. This clonotype was seen only a few times. Its specificity is not known. Specified time point: patch test 1, 2 weeks after DPC sensitization. Treatment meaning: therapeutic diphenylcyclopropenone sensitization with weekly scalp DPC. Each patch-test visit's blood sample preceded patch application. The TCR was taken from an older woman with alopecia areata. Some clones in this sample may be carry-over from other donors' samples. The input for sequencing was whole blood, taken in connection with sensitization to the hapten diphenylcyclopropenone (DPC).

The CDR3 DNA sequence: TGTGCCAGCAGCACCCGGGACAGGGTGATATTTGCCGGGGAGCTGTTTTTT. It yields the protein CASSTRDRVIFAGELFF. The chain joins TRBV7-6 to TRBJ2-2; 9 positions agree with TRBD1. The J segment lost 6 bases and the V segment lost 5 bases, leaving 13 bases of the junction unmatched. Germline V gives CDR1 SGHVS, CDR2 FNYEAQ. This CDR3 spans 17 amino acids.